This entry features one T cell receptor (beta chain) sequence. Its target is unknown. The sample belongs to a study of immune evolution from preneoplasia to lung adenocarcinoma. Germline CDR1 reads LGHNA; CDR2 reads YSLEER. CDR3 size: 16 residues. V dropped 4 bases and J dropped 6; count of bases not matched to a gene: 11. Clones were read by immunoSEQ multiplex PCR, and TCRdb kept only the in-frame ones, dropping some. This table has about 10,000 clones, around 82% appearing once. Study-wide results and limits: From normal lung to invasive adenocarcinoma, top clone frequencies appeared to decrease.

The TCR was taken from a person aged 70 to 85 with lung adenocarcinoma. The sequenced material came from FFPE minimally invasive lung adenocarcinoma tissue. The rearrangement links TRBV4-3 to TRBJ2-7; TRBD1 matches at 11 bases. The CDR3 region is CASSLKTGTGGIEQYF. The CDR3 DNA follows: TGCGCCAGCAGCCTTAAAACCGGGACAGGGGGGATCGAGCAGTACTTC.